The table lists the clone carrying this TCR beta chain with a few counts. The germline V gene encodes CDR1 DFQATT and CDR2 SNEGSKA (reference sequence). Germline trimming cut 5 bases from V and 8 bases from J; bases unmatched to any gene: 11. CDR3 length equals 13 residues. The 5'RACE template-switching step produced TCR cDNA and added a universal primer site and UMIs. MiXCR was run by TCRdb on the 5' RACE reads, yielding one entry per CDR3 protein. The repertoire consists of more than 350,000 distinct CDR3 sequences, with more than 9% occurring once and the leading ten covering roughly 18%. These data originate in a study of T cells after yellow fever vaccination.

The clonotype comes from a man younger than 35 who received the YFV17D yellow fever vaccine. Specimen: PBMCs, collected on the day of the first yellow fever vaccination. The rearrangement links TRBV20-1 to TRBJ1-2; TRBD1 matches 7 bases. Here the CDR3 DNA reads TGCAGTGCTGCTCCCACTACGACAGGGGGCTACACCTTC. Translation gives CSAAPTTTGGYTF.